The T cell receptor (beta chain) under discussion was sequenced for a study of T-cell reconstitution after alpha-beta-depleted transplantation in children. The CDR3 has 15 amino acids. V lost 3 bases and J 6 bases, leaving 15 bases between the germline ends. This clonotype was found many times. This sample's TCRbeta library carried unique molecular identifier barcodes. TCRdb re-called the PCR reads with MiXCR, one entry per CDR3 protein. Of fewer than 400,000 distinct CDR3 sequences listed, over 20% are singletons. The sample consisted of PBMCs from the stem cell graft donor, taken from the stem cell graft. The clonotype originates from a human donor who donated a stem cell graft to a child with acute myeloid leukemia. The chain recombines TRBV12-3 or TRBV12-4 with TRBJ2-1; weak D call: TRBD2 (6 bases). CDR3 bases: TGTGCCAGCAGTTTTGGCGGGACGACATTCAATGAGCAGTTCTTC. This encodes CASSFGGTTFNEQFF.